The rows below give T cell receptor beta chains drawn from one sample of a study of blood T cell repertoires in COVID-19. Sequenced by immunoSEQ multiplex PCR; TCRdb stores in-frame clones only, minus some. The sample consists of approximately 59,000 clones, approximately 78% of them appearing once. The material sequenced was peripheral blood. These receptors originate from a man in his 60s with COVID-19, enrolled during active disease. CDR3s include the opening cysteine and the closing phenylalanine or tryptophan. Fields, in order: D gene, CDR3 length, V gene, clone size, J gene, CDR3 DNA, CDR3 protein. D genes are given only for firm matches. Part of the rows lack a size; the others show once, few, many or a class for expanded clones.

d_gene: NA; len: 15; v_gene: TRBV6-5; abundance: NA; j_gene: TRBJ1-6; CDR3nt: TGTGCCAGCAACGAGGGAGGTTCTACGAATTCACCCCTCCACTTT; CDR3aa: CASNEGGSTNSPLHF
d_gene: NA; len: 13; v_gene: TRBV5-1; abundance: NA; j_gene: TRBJ2-1; CDR3nt: TGCGCCAGCAGCTTAGGGGGATTCAATGAGCAGTTCTTC; CDR3aa: CASSLGGFNEQFF
d_gene: NA; len: 19; v_gene: TRBV2; abundance: NA; j_gene: TRBJ2-1; CDR3nt: TGTGCCAGCAGTGGGGCAGACACCTTAGCGGAGAGCTCCTACAATGAGCAGTTCTTC; CDR3aa: CASSGADTLAESSYNEQFF
d_gene: NA; len: 13; v_gene: TRBV19; abundance: NA; j_gene: TRBJ2-7; CDR3nt: TGTGCCAGTAGTGCAGGGGATCGGTACGAGCAGTACTTC; CDR3aa: CASSAGDRYEQYF
d_gene: NA; len: 12; v_gene: TRBV5-4; abundance: NA; j_gene: TRBJ1-2; CDR3nt: TGTGCCAGCAGCTTCACAGGGTTTGGCTACACCTTC; CDR3aa: CASSFTGFGYTF
d_gene: TRBD1; len: 16; v_gene: TRBV7-3; abundance: few; j_gene: TRBJ2-2; CDR3nt: TGTGCCAGCAGCTTAACTGGGGACAGGGACTCCGGGGAGCTGTTTTTT; CDR3aa: CASSLTGDRDSGELFF
d_gene: NA; len: 14; v_gene: TRBV2; abundance: few; j_gene: TRBJ1-6; CDR3nt: TGTGCCAGCAGTGGGACAGCCCTTAATTCACCCCTCCACTTT; CDR3aa: CASSGTALNSPLHF
d_gene: TRBD1; len: 15; v_gene: TRBV19; abundance: NA; j_gene: TRBJ1-3; CDR3nt: TGTGCCAGTACTCCACAGGGGCGGGATGGAAACACCATATATTTT; CDR3aa: CASTPQGRDGNTIYF
d_gene: TRBD1; len: 16; v_gene: TRBV4-1; abundance: once; j_gene: TRBJ2-2; CDR3nt: TGCGCCAGCAGCTCGACAGGGGCGGCGGGAACCGGGGAGCTGTTTTTT; CDR3aa: CASSSTGAAGTGELFF
d_gene: NA; len: 14; v_gene: TRBV2; abundance: NA; j_gene: TRBJ1-4; CDR3nt: TGTGCCAGCAGTGATCTCCCACGGGGTGAAAAACTGTTTTTT; CDR3aa: CASSDLPRGEKLFF
d_gene: TRBD2; len: 16; v_gene: TRBV5-8; abundance: NA; j_gene: TRBJ2-3; CDR3nt: TGTGCCAGCAGCTTGGGCCTAGCGGGAGGGCAAGATACGCAGTATTTT; CDR3aa: CASSLGLAGGQDTQYF
d_gene: NA; len: 13; v_gene: TRBV7-3; abundance: NA; j_gene: TRBJ2-7; CDR3nt: TGTGCCAGCAGCTCACAGGGTTCGGGCGAGCAGTACTTC; CDR3aa: CASSSQGSGEQYF
d_gene: TRBD2; len: 16; v_gene: TRBV7-8; abundance: once; j_gene: TRBJ2-1; CDR3nt: TGTGCCAGCAGCCTCGAGGAGCGGGGTATCGAGGATGAGCAGTTCTTC; CDR3aa: CASSLEERGIEDEQFF
d_gene: TRBD1; len: 17; v_gene: TRBV5-6; abundance: few; j_gene: TRBJ1-6; CDR3nt: TGTGCCAGCAGCACAGACAGGGGTCGTTCCTATAATTCACCCCTCCACTTT; CDR3aa: CASSTDRGRSYNSPLHF
d_gene: TRBD1; len: 16; v_gene: TRBV7-9; abundance: NA; j_gene: TRBJ2-7; CDR3nt: TGTGCCAGCAGCTTAGCCCCGGGACAGGGGGGATACGAGCAGTACTTC; CDR3aa: CASSLAPGQGGYEQYF
d_gene: TRBD1; len: 14; v_gene: TRBV5-4; abundance: NA; j_gene: TRBJ1-6; CDR3nt: TGTGCCAGCAGCCCAGACAGGGCGAATTCACCCCTCCACTTT; CDR3aa: CASSPDRANSPLHF
d_gene: NA; len: 14; v_gene: TRBV25-1; abundance: NA; j_gene: TRBJ2-1; CDR3nt: TGTGCCAGCAGTACCCCCGGAGGGAATGGTGAGCAGTTCTTC; CDR3aa: CASSTPGGNGEQFF
d_gene: NA; len: 14; v_gene: TRBV3-1/TRBV3-2; abundance: NA; j_gene: TRBJ2-3; CDR3nt: TGTGCCAGCAGCCAAGGGGCTAGCACAGATACGCAGTATTTT; CDR3aa: CASSQGASTDTQYF
d_gene: NA; len: 15; v_gene: TRBV27; abundance: NA; j_gene: TRBJ1-1; CDR3nt: TGTGCCAGCAGTTTCCTCACAGGTGTGAACACTGAAGCTTTCTTT; CDR3aa: CASSFLTGVNTEAFF
d_gene: TRBD1; len: 15; v_gene: TRBV9; abundance: once; j_gene: TRBJ1-2; CDR3nt: TGTGCCAGCAGCGGGACCGGGACAGGGAACTATGGCTACACCTTC; CDR3aa: CASSGTGTGNYGYTF
d_gene: NA; len: 14; v_gene: TRBV2; abundance: NA; j_gene: TRBJ2-5; CDR3nt: TGTGCCAGCCTTCGGGCGCACCAGGGAGAGACCCAGTACTTC; CDR3aa: CASLRAHQGETQYF
d_gene: NA; len: 17; v_gene: TRBV14; abundance: NA; j_gene: TRBJ1-3; CDR3nt: TGTGCCAGCAGCCAGGAAGACTACGGGACACCCGGAAACACCATATATTTT; CDR3aa: CASSQEDYGTPGNTIYF